A single sample gave rise to the 5 T cell receptor beta chains below, sequenced in a study of a mutant IDH1 vaccine in newly diagnosed glioma. Method: immunoSEQ multiplex PCR; TCRdb's copy keeps in-frame clones and lacks some. In the table there are around 40,000 clones, 80% to 90% of which are singletons. The time point here: week 5, during vaccination. Every single dose of the vaccine, 300 ug of mutant IDH1 20-mer peptide, came with topical imiquimod. The antigens for these receptors are not known. Here the sequenced sample was PBMCs, taken from a glioma patient whose treatment included an IDH1 peptide vaccine. The source is a man in his forties with glioma.

V and J are TRBV10-3 and TRBJ2-5; D not resolved. Germline CDR1 and CDR2: ENHRY and SYGVKD. The CDR3 runs 12 residues. The V end lost 6 bases, the J end lost 3 bases, and 8 bases lay between the germline ends. The CDR3, as DNA: TGTGCCATCAGGAGTCAGGAAGAGACCCAGTACTTC. It codes for CAIRSQEETQYF.

The DNA for the CDR3 is TGTGTCAGAAGCCTTATCAGGGAAAACTATGGCTACACCTTC. Its translation: CVRSLIRENYGYTF. J is TRBJ1-2 and V is TRBV7-5; the table's TRBD1 call for D was not verified on the DNA. TRBV7-5 is a pseudogene segment. CDR3 length equals 14 residues.

This chain uses TRBV19 with TRBJ2-1; 11 bases fit TRBD2. The CDR3 covers 17 residues. CDR1 is LNHDA, CDR2 SQIVND, per germline (reference sequence). J gave up 4 bases and V 4 bases, and 9 bases lay outside the gene matches. The DNA of the CDR3 is TGTGCCAGTAGTACCCCTTCGACTAGCGGGGAATACAATGAGCAGTTCTTC. Translation gives CASSTPSTSGEYNEQFF. Variable domain in full (rest from reference TRBV19 and TRBJ2-1): DGGITQSPKYLFRKEGQNVTLSCEQNLNHDAMYWYRQDPGQGLRLIYYSQIVNDFQKGDIAEGYSVSREKKESFPLTVTSAQKNPTAFYLCASSTPSTSGEYNEQFFGPGTRLTVL.

This chain joins TRBV19 and TRBJ1-5; D gene ambiguous. The CDR3 consists of 17 residues. With 3 bases removed from V and 0 bases from J, the gap between germline ends came to 15 bases. Germline V gene data show CDR1 as LNHDA and CDR2 as SQIVND (reference sequence). In DNA, the CDR3 is TGTGCCAGTAGTATGATCCCCTCTCAAGTTAGCAATCAGCCCCAGCATTTT. As protein: CASSMIPSQVSNQPQHF. Filled out from reference TRBV19 and TRBJ1-5, the complete variable domain reads DGGITQSPKYLFRKEGQNVTLSCEQNLNHDAMYWYRQDPGQGLRLIYYSQIVNDFQKGDIAEGYSVSREKKESFPLTVTSAQKNPTAFYLCASSMIPSQVSNQPQHFGDGTRLSIL.

This chain joins TRBV6-6 and TRBJ1-1; TRBD1 agrees at 9 bases. This CDR3 has 15 residues. The junction had 4 bases not matched to a gene; V was cut back by 0 bases and J by 5 bases. CDR1 and CDR2 (germline): MNHNY, SVGAGI (reference sequence). This chain's CDR3 is CASSYSRQGGTEAFF. The CDR3 nucleotides are TGTGCCAGCAGTTACTCCCGACAGGGGGGAACTGAAGCTTTCTTT.